Listed below are T cell receptor beta chains from one sample, sequenced in a study of STAT5B mutations in CD4+ large granular lymphocyte leukemia. Data came from immunoSEQ multiplex PCR; TCRdb stores just in-frame clones and leaves some out. The data contain 30,000 to 35,000 clones, approximately 86% of them singletons. Sequencing was done on a sample of CD4+ T cells from blood buffy coats. The source is a human donor in good health. CDR3s include the opening cysteine and the closing phenylalanine or tryptophan. Fields, in order: clone size, V gene, D gene, J gene, CDR3 protein, CDR3 DNA. The D gene is left open where the match is weak. The size of a clone is reported for some rows only, either as once, few or many, or as a class for expanded clones.

few	TRBV19	-	TRBJ2-2	CASSTTTRTGELFF	TGTGCCAGTAGTACTACCACCCGCACCGGGGAGCTGTTTTTT
-	TRBV6-6	-	TRBJ1-2	CASSYSKGRGYTF	TGTGCCAGCAGTTACTCTAAAGGCCGGGGCTACACCTTC
-	TRBV5-5	-	TRBJ2-7	CASSLTALAEQYF	TGTGCCAGCAGCTTGACGGCTTTGGCTGAGCAGTACTTC
-	TRBV6-1	-	TRBJ1-3	CASSVTFSGNTIYF	TGTGCCAGCAGTGTTACCTTCTCTGGAAACACCATATATTTT
once	TRBV11-3	-	TRBJ1-6	CASSLDGDNSPLHF	TGTGCCAGCAGCTTAGATGGTGATAATTCACCCCTCCACTTT
-	TRBV1	-	TRBJ2-1	CTSSQTSGGYNEQFF	TGCACCAGCAGCCAGACTAGCGGGGGATACAATGAGCAGTTCTTC
-	TRBV18	TRBD2	TRBJ2-7	CASSSDGGEYF	TGTGCCAGCTCATCAGACGGGGGGGAGTACTTC
-	TRBV7-2	-	TRBJ2-4	CASSFGQGKNIQYF	TGTGCCAGCAGCTTCGGCCAGGGAAAGAACATTCAGTACTTC
few	TRBV25-1	-	TRBJ1-1	CASMDYHQTGAFF	TGTGCCAGCATGGATTATCATCAGACGGGAGCTTTCTTT
-	TRBV6-1	-	TRBJ1-4	CASSLTDNEKLFF	TGTGCCAGCAGCCTGACCGATAATGAAAAACTGTTTTTT
-	TRBV5-4	-	TRBJ2-3	CASSLVQDTQYF	TGTGCCAGCAGCTTGGTTCAGGATACGCAGTATTTT
few	TRBV28	-	TRBJ1-5	CASRVRGTQPQHF	TGTGCCAGCAGAGTCCGGGGGACCCAGCCCCAGCATTTT
-	TRBV28	TRBD2	TRBJ2-2	CATCSGSGGELFF	TGTGCCACCTGTAGCGGGAGCGGCGGGGAGCTGTTTTTT
-	TRBV7-2	-	TRBJ1-4	CASSLSGATNEKLFF	TGTGCCAGCAGCTTATCAGGGGCAACTAATGAAAAACTGTTTTTT
-	TRBV5-1	TRBD2	TRBJ2-1	CASSLTPAGGQYNEQFF	TGCGCCAGCAGCTTGACTCCGGCGGGAGGACAATACAATGAGCAGTTCTTC
-	TRBV15	TRBD2	TRBJ2-1	CATSARTGTSASNEQFF	TGTGCCACCAGCGCCCGGACCGGGACTAGCGCTTCCAATGAGCAGTTCTTC
once	TRBV25-1	-	TRBJ2-7	CASSEYRGSNYEQYF	TGTGCCAGCAGTGAATATCGAGGGAGCAACTACGAGCAGTACTTC
-	TRBV23-1	-	TRBJ1-3	CASSQSVPGLWATALSGNTIYF	TGCGCCAGCAGTCAATCCGTCCCGGGGCTTTGGGCCACGGCCCTCTCTGGAAACACCATATATTTT
-	TRBV7-3	-	TRBJ1-1	CASSLRQNTEAFF	TGTGCCAGCAGCTTAAGGCAGAACACTGAAGCTTTCTTT
-	TRBV7-9	-	TRBJ1-4	CASSLAPTRATNEKLFF	TGTGCCAGCAGCTTAGCCCCGACCCGTGCAACTAATGAAAAACTGTTTTTT
-	TRBV30	TRBD1	TRBJ2-7	CAWSAWDRGSYEQYF	TGTGCCTGGAGTGCTTGGGACAGGGGGTCCTACGAGCAGTACTTC
once	TRBV7-2	-	TRBJ1-2	CASSLSHTNYGYTF	TGTGCCAGCAGCTTATCGCACACTAACTATGGCTACACCTTC
-	TRBV10-3	TRBD1	TRBJ2-7	CAISESGTGGYEQYF	TGTGCCATCAGTGAGAGTGGGACAGGGGGCTACGAGCAGTACTTC
once	TRBV7-9	-	TRBJ2-3	CASSLAPTGDTQYF	TGTGCCAGCAGCTTAGCCCCTACGGGCGATACGCAGTATTTT
-	TRBV7-8	TRBD2	TRBJ2-5	CASSYDRGGGAETQYF	TGTGCCAGCAGCTACGACCGGGGGGGCGGGGCAGAGACCCAGTACTTC
-	TRBV6-1	-	TRBJ1-5	CASSVLSGSNQPQHF	TGTGCCAGCAGTGTCTTGAGTGGTAGCAATCAGCCCCAGCATTTT
-	TRBV7-8	TRBD1	TRBJ2-1	CASRQGTGGNEQFF	TGTGCCAGCAGACAGGGGACAGGGGGGAATGAGCAGTTCTTC
-	TRBV28	-	TRBJ1-2	CASSWGTETGGYTF	TGTGCCAGCAGTTGGGGGACCGAAACAGGTGGCTACACCTTC
-	TRBV19	-	TRBJ1-1	CASRRSQGSSFLNTEAFF	TGTGCCAGTAGGAGGTCGCAGGGATCCTCTTTCTTGAACACTGAAGCTTTCTTT
-	TRBV27	-	TRBJ2-3	CATQRLGSDTQYF	TGTGCCACCCAAAGACTGGGGTCAGATACGCAGTATTTT